The 30 T cell receptor beta chains below come from one sample, sequenced in a study of blood T cell repertoires in COVID-19. Repertoires were generated with immunoSEQ multiplex PCR, while TCRdb's copy carries only in-frame clones and drops some. The sample records around 230,000 clones, roughly 80% being singletons. The sequenced sample was peripheral blood. These receptor sequences come from a woman aged 80 or older with acute or convalescent COVID-19.

A few counts support this clone. The chain combines TRBV10-3 with TRBJ2-7, with TRBD2 matching over 9 bases. The CDR3 has 15 residues. V lost 7 bases to trimming and J lost 7 bases; unmatched junction nucleotides: 14. Germline-derived CDR1 and CDR2 are ENHRY and SYGVKD. The CDR3 DNA reads TGTGCCATCACCGTGGGGGCTAGCGGGATTGGGGAGCAGTACTTC. It is translated as CAITVGASGIGEQYF.

The chain links TRBV6-5 to TRBJ2-3; 8 bases align to TRBD1. Germline values: CDR1 MNHEY, CDR2 SVGAGI. The CDR3 loop spans 14 amino acids. Trimming cost V 5 bases and J 2 bases; bases outside gene matches: 3. The CDR3 sequence: CASSPGQDTDTQYF. The CDR3 nucleotides are TGTGCCAGCAGTCCGGGACAGGACACAGATACGCAGTATTTT.

V and J are TRBV3-1 (or the pseudogene TRBV3-2) and TRBJ2-7; TRBD1 matches 10 bases. CDR1 is LGHDT and CDR2 is YNNKEL in the germline V gene (reference sequence). The CDR3 runs to 15 residues. Trimming cost V 1 base and J 2 bases; bases outside gene matches: 2. The CDR3 sequence is CASSQAGTGAYEQYF. As DNA, the CDR3 is TGTGCCAGCAGCCAAGCCGGGACAGGGGCCTACGAGCAGTACTTC.

The V call is TRBV28, the J call TRBJ1-2, with D tentatively TRBD1 (6 bases). The germline V gene encodes CDR1 MDHEN and CDR2 SYDVKM. This CDR3 has 14 residues. Trimming took 3 bases from V and 4 from J, leaving 12 bases between them. The CDR3 protein is CASSLGHPGYGYTF. The CDR3 DNA reads as TGTGCCAGCAGTTTGGGACACCCCGGCTATGGCTACACCTTC.

This clone was observed once. The chain uses TRBV6-5 and TRBJ1-5, with TRBD1 matching 8 bases. After removal of 8 bases from V and 7 bases from J, the junction contained 13 bases not matched to a gene. This CDR3 spans 15 amino acids. Germline assignment: CDR1 MNHEY and CDR2 SVGAGI. The CDR3 DNA reads as TGTGCCAGCGCTTTGCAGGGGGCGGCGCGGCAGCCCCAGCATTTT. Its protein product is CASALQGAARQPQHF.

CDR3 residues: CASSFGVVNEQFF. The CDR3 bases are TGTGCCAGCAGCTTCGGAGTGGTCAATGAGCAGTTCTTC. This rearrangement joins TRBV7-8 to TRBJ2-1; D is undetermined. The length of the CDR3 is 13 residues. Germline V gives CDR1 SGHVS, CDR2 FQNEAQ. V was shortened by 3 bases and J by 6 bases, with 9 bases between the two germline ends.

The chain recombines TRBV27 with TRBJ1-6, with 9 nucleotides matching TRBD1. The V gene end was trimmed by 5 bases and the J gene end by 10 bases; junction bases not matched to a gene: 9. From germline, CDR1 is MNHEY and CDR2 SMNVEV (reference sequence). The CDR3 totals 15 residues. CDR3 sequence reads: CASSLMGTGISPLHF. The CDR3, as DNA: TGTGCCAGCAGTCTTATGGGGACAGGGATATCACCCCTCCACTTT.

This chain links TRBV6-6 with TRBJ2-3; 13 nucleotides line up with TRBD2. With 4 bases clipped from V and 3 bases from J, the junction kept 1 base outside the gene matches. Germline V lookup: CDR1 MNHNY, CDR2 SVGAGI (reference sequence). The CDR3 totals 15 residues. CDR3 DNA sequence: TGTGCCAGCAGTTGGACTAGCGGGGGTACAGATACGCAGTATTTT. Amino acid sequence: CASSWTSGGTDTQYF.

The chain joins TRBV16 to TRBJ2-7; 10 positions match TRBD1. The ends lost 4 bases at V and 3 bases at J; junction bases unmatched: 6. The CDR3 spans 15 residues. The germline gives CDR1 KGHSY, CDR2 FQNENV. DNA for the CDR3: TGTGCCAGCAGCCCGGGACAGGGGATTGGCTACGAGCAGTACTTC. Translated, it gives CASSPGQGIGYEQYF. The entire variable domain, with the rest obtained from reference TRBV16 and TRBJ2-7, is as follows: GEEVAQTPKHLVRGEGQKAKLYCAPIKGHSYVFWYQQVLKNEFKFLISFQNENVFDETGMPKERFSAKCLPNSPCSLEIQATKLEDSAVYFCASSPGQGIGYEQYFGPGTRLTVT.

V is TRBV28 and J is TRBJ2-3; D is possibly TRBD1 (6 bases). V gave up 4 bases and J gave up 1 base, with 15 bases separating them. Per germline, CDR1 MDHEN and CDR2 SYDVKM. This CDR3 is built from 16 residues. Here the CDR3 DNA reads TGTGCCAGCAGTTCGCCCACAGGGTCCGGCACAGATACGCAGTATTTT. Its protein product is CASSSPTGSGTDTQYF.

The rearrangement joins TRBV19 to TRBJ2-3; D is perhaps TRBD1 (6 bases). Germline loops: CDR1 LNHDA, CDR2 SQIVND (reference sequence). Trimming took off 5 bases at V and 4 bases at J, with 22 bases between the two ends. The CDR3 extends over 17 amino acids. The CDR3 here is CASSDGITGLGADTQYF. As DNA, the CDR3 is TGTGCCAGTAGTGACGGGATTACAGGGCTGGGGGCAGATACGCAGTATTTT.

This clone was seen only once. The gene calls are TRBV6-2 or TRBV6-3 and TRBJ1-3; D remains unclear. Trimming removed 2 bases at V and 2 bases at J, with 10 bases between. The germline gives CDR1 MNHEY, CDR2 SVGEGT. The CDR3 totals 15 residues. CDR3 DNA sequence: TGTGCCAGCAGTTACCCCCGAGGGACTGGAAACACCATATATTTT. This sequence encodes CASSYPRGTGNTIYF.

CDR3 loop: CASSTTLETDTQYF. CDR3 in DNA: TGTGCCAGCAGCACCACCCTAGAAACAGATACGCAGTATTTT. This chain connects TRBV7-8 to TRBJ2-3; D gene uncertain. The V gene's germline CDR1 is SGHVS and CDR2 FQNEAQ. V lost 5 bases to trimming and J lost 3 bases, with 12 bases between them. The CDR3 length is 14 residues.

The J gene is TRBJ2-5, the V gene TRBV2, with D perhaps matching TRBD2 (6 bases). CDR3 length: 14 amino acids. Deletions cut 7 bases from V and 7 bases from J, with 19 bases between. Germline V lookup: CDR1 SNHLY, CDR2 FYNNEI. Here the CDR3 reads CASKSVGGIRTQYF. The CDR3 DNA is TGTGCCAGCAAATCAGTGGGAGGCATACGGACCCAGTACTTC.

This chain uses TRBV7-7 with TRBJ2-1; a possible D gene is TRBD2 (6 bases). Trimming shortened V by 5 bases and J by 0 bases, and 11 bases separated the two germline ends. The CDR3 spans 15 residues. The germline gives CDR1 SSHAT, CDR2 FNYEAQ (reference sequence). The CDR3 sequence: CASSPLRGSYNEQFF. The CDR3 DNA follows: TGTGCCAGCAGCCCATTGCGGGGCTCCTACAATGAGCAGTTCTTC.

This clone was seen once. CDR3 DNA: TGTGCCAGCAGCCTGGACAGAGAAAATCAGCCCCAGCATTTT. Its protein product is CASSLDRENQPQHF. The chain carries TRBV6-5 and TRBJ1-5, with TRBD1 as a possible D gene (6 bases). This CDR3 spans 14 amino acids. The V and J ends lost 6 bases and 4 bases respectively, with 13 bases between them. Per the germline V gene, CDR1 is MNHEY and CDR2 is SVGAGI.

In its sample, this clone was seen once. This chain joins TRBV28 and TRBJ1-1; a weak D match, TRBD1 (6 bases). Germline CDR1 reads MDHEN; CDR2 reads SYDVKM. The ends were cut back, 8 bases at V and 5 bases at J, with 18 bases in the middle. This CDR3 comprises 14 residues. Here the CDR3 reads CASARGGGWTEAFF. CDR3 in DNA: TGTGCCAGCGCACGTGGGGGGGGCTGGACTGAAGCTTTCTTT. Combining the CDR3 with reference TRBV28 and TRBJ1-1 gives the whole variable domain DVKVTQSSRYLVKRTGEKVFLECVQDMDHENMFWYRQDPGLGLRLIYFSYDVKMKEKGDIPEGYSVSREKKERFSLILESASTNQTSMYLCASARGGGWTEAFFGQGTRLTVV.

J is TRBJ2-7 and V is TRBV5-1; perhaps TRBD2 as D (5 bases). The CDR3 consists of 13 residues. Germline assignment: CDR1 SGHRS and CDR2 YFSETQ. V was trimmed by 0 bases and J by 2 bases, leaving 6 bases between them. CDR3: CASSLDGTYEQYF. The DNA for the CDR3 is TGCGCCAGCAGCTTGGACGGGACCTACGAGCAGTACTTC.

The V and J genes are TRBV10-3 and TRBJ2-7, with 11 bases identical to TRBD2. This CDR3 has 13 residues. Unmatched junction bases numbered 8, after V lost 10 bases and J lost 6 bases. Germline CDR1 ENHRY, CDR2 SYGVKD. The CDR3 DNA follows: TGTGCCACCGACCCCGGGACTAGCGGCGAGCAGTACTTC. This gives the protein CATDPGTSGEQYF.

The CDR3 region is CSVASTEAFF. Written as DNA, the CDR3 is TGCAGCGTAGCGTCCACTGAAGCTTTCTTT. This chain uses TRBV29-1 with TRBJ1-1; no clear D gene. This CDR3 is built from 10 residues. Deletions cut 6 bases from V and 4 bases from J, with 6 bases between. The germline V gene encodes CDR1 SQVTM and CDR2 ANQGSEA.

The genes are TRBV14 and TRBJ1-2; 10 bases agree with TRBD1. Germline V gene sequence: CDR1 SGHDN, CDR2 FVKESK. J was trimmed by 7 bases and V by 1 base; bases with no gene match: 3. CDR3 length equals 14 residues. CDR3 protein: CASSQAGTGVGYTF. Here the CDR3 DNA reads TGTGCCAGCAGCCAAGCCGGGACAGGGGTTGGCTACACCTTC.

The J gene is TRBJ2-1, the V gene TRBV27, with D unresolved. V lost 5 bases, J lost 7 bases, and 12 bases lay in between. Germline assignment: CDR1 MNHEY and CDR2 SMNVEV (reference sequence). The CDR3 loop spans 13 amino acids. The CDR3 sequence is CASSVIVGNEQFF. The CDR3 region has the DNA TGTGCCAGCAGTGTAATAGTCGGGAATGAGCAGTTCTTC.

The chain combines TRBV29-1 with TRBJ2-6; D is unclear. With 7 bases removed from V and 0 bases from J, the gap between germline ends came to 16 bases. This CDR3 spans 16 amino acids. Germline CDR1 reads SQVTM; CDR2 reads ANQGSEA. As DNA, the CDR3 is TGCAGCGCCGTTAGCCGTTATCCCTCTGGGGCCAACGTCCTGACTTTC. Translated, it gives CSAVSRYPSGANVLTF.

The rearrangement links TRBV28 to TRBJ2-5; D gene ambiguous. From germline, CDR1 is MDHEN and CDR2 SYDVKM. The V end lost 5 bases, the J end lost 2 bases, and 9 bases lay between the germline ends. The CDR3 runs to 13 residues. The DNA for the CDR3 is TGTGCCAGCAGTAGGCCAGGTCAAGAGACCCAGTACTTC. This codes for CASSRPGQETQYF.

The chain employs TRBV10-3 and TRBJ2-2, with 9 bases identical to TRBD2. CDR1 ENHRY and CDR2 SYGVKD come from the germline V gene. CDR3 size: 15 residues. Unmatched junction bases numbered 3, after V lost 0 bases and J lost 7 bases. In DNA, the CDR3 is TGTGCCATCAGTGAGTCTGTGACTAGCGGCGGGGAGCTGTTTTTT. Amino acid sequence: CAISESVTSGGELFF.

This chain links TRBV19 with TRBJ2-5, with a tentative D call TRBD1 (6 bases). The CDR3 runs to 17 residues. Trimming removed 3 bases from V and 7 bases from J, with 24 bases in between. Per germline, CDR1 LNHDA and CDR2 SQIVND (reference sequence). CDR3 sequence: CASSMTTQGILTRTQYF. CDR3 in DNA: TGTGCCAGTAGTATGACTACTCAGGGGATTCTGACGAGGACCCAGTACTTC.

The V call is TRBV9, the J call TRBJ2-2; perhaps TRBD2 as D (6 bases). The CDR3 totals 15 residues. Germline-derived CDR1 and CDR2 are SGDLS and YYNGEE. Trimming stripped 4 bases from V and 2 bases from J, with 12 bases between. CDR3 in amino acids: CASSRGTRNTGELFF. For the CDR3, the DNA is TGTGCCAGCAGCCGGGGGACCAGAAACACCGGGGAGCTGTTTTTT.

The gene calls are TRBV11-3 and TRBJ2-1; a weak D match, TRBD2 (5 bases). CDR3 length: 15 residues. Trimming cost V 5 bases and J 4 bases, with 15 bases left between them. CDR1 SGHNT and CDR2 YENEEA come from the germline V gene. CDR3 bases: TGTGCCAGCAGCCCCGCGGGCCTCAATTACAATGAGCAGTTCTTC. Its protein product is CASSPAGLNYNEQFF. The full variable domain, in which reference TRBV11-3 and TRBJ2-1 provide the parts outside the CDR3, is EAGVVQSPRYKIIEKKQPVAFWCNPISGHNTLYWYLQNLGQGPELLIRYENEEAVDDSQLPKDRFSAERLKGVDSTLKIQPAELGDSAVYLCASSPAGLNYNEQFFGPGTRLTVL.

The chain employs TRBV6-5 and TRBJ1-2, with TRBD1 matching 7 bases. The CDR3 spans 15 residues. V dropped 7 bases and J dropped 4; count of bases not matched to a gene: 12. The V gene's germline CDR1 is MNHEY and CDR2 SVGAGI. In nucleotides, the CDR3 is TGTGCCAGCATCGAACCGGGACAGCCCCTCTATGGCTACACCTTC. Translation gives CASIEPGQPLYGYTF.

Regarding this clone: In the same sample, other DNA sequences code for this CDR3. The rearrangement links TRBV20-1 to TRBJ2-7, with D maybe TRBD2 (5 bases). The ends were cut back, 2 bases at V and 3 bases at J, with 5 bases in the middle. Per the germline V gene, CDR1 is DFQATT and CDR2 is SNEGSKA (reference sequence). CDR3 length: 11 amino acids. The CDR3 spells CSARRGYEQYF. CDR3 coding DNA: TGCAGTGCTAGACGGGGCTACGAGCAGTACTTC.